Shown below are 27 T cell receptor beta chains from a single sample sequenced in a study of T-cell reconstitution after alpha-beta-depleted transplantation in children. TCRbeta library construction was performed incorporating unique molecular identifiers. TCRdb analysed the PCR reads with MiXCR anew, one entry per CDR3 protein. The sample has some 220,000 distinct CDR3 sequences, 8% to 9.5% seen once. Source: PBMCs from the stem cell graft donor, taken from the stem cell graft. The receptors derive from a human donor who donated a stem cell graft to a child with acute lymphoblastic leukemia.

V gene TRBV9 combines with J gene TRBJ1-2; TRBD1 aligns across 7 bases. Per the germline V gene, CDR1 is SGDLS and CDR2 is YYNGEE. Trimming removed 2 bases from V and 4 bases from J; junction bases left unmatched: 8. The CDR3 has 15 residues. In DNA form, the CDR3 reads TGTGCCAGCAGCGTCCAGGGGGGCGCATCCTATGGCTACACCTTC. Its translation: CASSVQGGASYGYTF.

This chain uses TRBV29-1 with TRBJ2-5; 7 bases are shared with TRBD1. The ends lost 6 bases at V and 1 base at J; junction bases unmatched: 2. This CDR3 is built from 12 residues. The germline CDR1 and CDR2 sequences are SQVTM and ANQGSEA. In nucleotides, the CDR3 is TGCAGCGTCGGACAGGTCCAAGAGACCCAGTACTTC. Amino acids: CSVGQVQETQYF.

This clonotype was picked up many times. The rearrangement joins TRBV12-3 or TRBV12-4 to TRBJ1-5, with D uncertain. This CDR3 spans 13 amino acids. V lost 7 bases, J lost 4 bases, and 11 bases lay in between. The CDR3 is CASKDAGNQPQHF. In DNA, the CDR3 is TGTGCCAGCAAGGACGCCGGTAATCAGCCCCAGCATTTT.

This clonotype was seen only a few times. The V and J genes are TRBV27 and TRBJ2-7, with TRBD2 as a possible D gene (6 bases). Trimming took 2 bases from V and 3 from J, leaving 20 bases between them. The germline V gene has CDR1 MNHEY and CDR2 SMNVEV (reference sequence). The CDR3 is 17 residues long. The CDR3 reads CASSLKSEGPPNYEQYF. DNA for the CDR3: TGTGCCAGCAGTTTAAAGTCGGAGGGACCACCGAACTACGAGCAGTACTTC.

The chain recombines TRBV19 with TRBJ2-4; TRBD2 matches at 12 bases. Germline V gives CDR1 LNHDA, CDR2 SQIVND (reference sequence). Germline trimming cut 9 bases from V and 0 bases from J; bases unmatched to any gene: 12. This CDR3 region has 18 residues. Here the CDR3 DNA reads TGTGCCAGCCGGGACGGACTAGCGGGACCTTTAGCCAAAAACATTCAGTACTTC. Translated, it gives CASRDGLAGPLAKNIQYF. Together with reference TRBV19 and TRBJ2-4, the CDR3 gives the full variable domain: DGGITQSPKYLFRKEGQNVTLSCEQNLNHDAMYWYRQDPGQGLRLIYYSQIVNDFQKGDIAEGYSVSREKKESFPLTVTSAQKNPTAFYLCASRDGLAGPLAKNIQYFGAGTRLSVL.

This clonotype showed up many times. This chain links TRBV4-3 with TRBJ1-5; no clear D. This CDR3 spans 13 amino acids. Trimming removed 4 bases at V and 4 bases at J, with 8 bases between. Per the germline V gene, CDR1 is LGHNA and CDR2 is YSLEER. The CDR3 DNA sequence: TGCGCCAGCAGCCGAGACCCGAATCAGCCCCAGCATTTT. Its protein is CASSRDPNQPQHF.

The chain recombines TRBV7-2 with TRBJ2-2, with no clear D. V was trimmed by 0 bases and J by 6 bases, leaving 8 bases between them. The CDR3 length is 14 residues. Germline V gene lookup returns CDR1 SGHTA and CDR2 FQGNSA. The CDR3 loop is CASSLAFQPGELFF. The CDR3 DNA follows: TGTGCCAGCAGCTTAGCGTTCCAGCCCGGGGAGCTGTTTTTT.

This clonotype was counted a few times. V gene TRBV11-3 combines with J gene TRBJ1-2; D gene unclear. CDR1 SGHNT and CDR2 YENEEA come from the germline V gene. The germline V and J ends were trimmed by 5 bases and 7 bases, with 14 bases remaining between them. The CDR3 loop spans 13 amino acids. DNA of the CDR3: TGTGCCAGCAGCACCAACCGCAAGGGTGGCTACACCTTC. This encodes CASSTNRKGGYTF.

The chain joins TRBV5-1 to TRBJ2-7; D gene ambiguous. Germline V gene data show CDR1 as SGHRS and CDR2 as YFSETQ. Between the trimmed V and J ends, which lost 2 bases and 5 bases, there was a span of 11 bases. The CDR3 is 13 residues long. CDR3 sequence (DNA): TGCGCCAGCAGCTTAACCCTAGGGAACGAGCAGTACTTC. Translating it yields CASSLTLGNEQYF.

This chain connects TRBV7-9 to TRBJ1-1; tentative D call: TRBD1 (6 bases). The CDR3 length is 12 residues. CDR1 is SEHNR, CDR2 FQNEAQ, per germline (reference sequence). V dropped 5 bases and J dropped 6 bases, with 10 bases sitting between them. The CDR3 nucleotides read TGTGCCAGCAGCGCGGGGGCCGCTGAAGCTTTCTTT. The encoded protein is CASSAGAAEAFF.

V gene TRBV3-1 combines with J gene TRBJ2-1, with D perhaps TRBD2 (7 bases). V was pared by 1 base and J by 6 bases, with 16 bases between. Germline values: CDR1 LGHDT, CDR2 YNNKEL (reference sequence). The CDR3 runs to 16 residues. CDR3 sequence (DNA): TGTGCCAGCAGCCAAGTTCCCGGACTAGGGGGCAATGAGCAGTTCTTC. Its translation is CASSQVPGLGGNEQFF.

This clonotype was found many times. The CDR3 is CASSSTGTGGEMAFF. CDR3 sequence (DNA): TGCGCCAGCAGCTCAACGGGGACAGGGGGGGAAATGGCTTTCTTT. This rearrangement joins TRBV5-1 to TRBJ1-1; TRBD1 aligns across 11 bases. The CDR3 is made up of 15 amino acids. Germline values: CDR1 SGHRS, CDR2 YFSETQ. The J segment lost 11 bases and the V segment lost 3 bases, leaving 12 bases of the junction unmatched. The complete variable domain, with remaining parts taken from reference TRBV5-1 and TRBJ1-1, reads KAGVTQTPRYLIKTRGQQVTLSCSPISGHRSVSWYQQTPGQGLQFLFEYFSETQRNKGNFPGRFSGRQFSNSRSEMNVSTLELGDSALYLCASSSTGTGGEMAFFGQGTRLTVV.

At least ten counts were recorded for this clonotype. The chain is built from TRBV5-1 and TRBJ2-1, with D unclear. The CDR3 covers 15 residues. Trimming took 2 bases from V and 9 from J, leaving 18 bases between them. Germline lookup yields CDR1 SGHRS and CDR2 YFSETQ. The CDR3 loop reads CASSLLGTSNVEQFF. In DNA, the CDR3 is TGCGCCAGCAGCTTATTGGGTACTTCAAACGTTGAGCAGTTCTTC.

There are a few counts of this clonotype. The chain links TRBV16 to TRBJ1-2; D remains unclear. There are 17 residues in the CDR3. V lost 0 bases to trimming and J lost 8 bases, with 22 bases between them. Germline CDR1 is KGHSY and CDR2 is FQNENV. CDR3 loop: CASSQSEGRRPGNGYTF. The CDR3, as DNA: TGTGCCAGCAGCCAATCGGAGGGCAGGAGGCCCGGTAACGGCTACACCTTC.

This clonotype was detected ten times or more. The V and J genes are TRBV15 and TRBJ1-5; D remains ambiguous. This CDR3 region has 12 residues. Germline V gene lookup returns CDR1 LNHNV and CDR2 YYDKDF (reference sequence). Deletions cut 0 bases from V and 7 bases from J, with 4 bases between. The CDR3 sequence: CATSRDYQPQHF. The CDR3 coding sequence is TGTGCCACCAGCAGAGATTACCAGCCCCAGCATTTT.

This clonotype was detected only a few times. The chain has TRBV6-9 and TRBJ2-4, with D possibly matching TRBD1 (5 bases). Trimming stripped 1 base from V and 7 bases from J, with 20 bases between. The CDR3 runs to 17 residues. In germline, CDR1 is MNHGY, CDR2 SVAAGI. CDR3 residues: CASSYWKKIKGPNIQYF. The CDR3 nucleotides are TGTGCCAGCAGTTATTGGAAAAAGATAAAGGGGCCTAACATTCAGTACTTC.

This clonotype was seen more than once but under ten times. The J gene is TRBJ1-2, the V gene TRBV11-2, with 7 bases lining up with TRBD1. The V gene end was trimmed by 3 bases and the J gene end by 2 bases; junction bases not matched to a gene: 3. Germline CDR1 is SGHAT and CDR2 is FQNNGV. The CDR3 sequence is 14 residues long. The CDR3 here is CASSFKGANYGYTF. The CDR3 coding sequence is TGTGCCAGCAGCTTTAAGGGGGCCAACTATGGCTACACCTTC.

In its sample, this clonotype was seen many times. The rearrangement uses TRBV12-3 or TRBV12-4 and TRBJ1-5; TRBD1 might be the D (5 bases). V lost 7 bases to trimming and J lost 1 base, with 14 bases between them. CDR3 size: 15 residues. The CDR3 nucleotides are TGTGCCAGCACCCTTTTTGGGGGGAGCAATCAGCCCCAGCATTTT. It is translated as CASTLFGGSNQPQHF.

In DNA, the CDR3 is TGCGCCAGCAGTGACATCAACAGGGGAAAGAACACCGGGGAGCTGTTTTTT. Protein: CASSDINRGKNTGELFF. J is TRBJ2-2 and V is TRBV10-1; 7 nucleotides agree with TRBD1. The germline V gene encodes CDR1 WNHNN and CDR2 SYGVQD (reference sequence). The CDR3 is 17 residues long. Trimming took 3 bases from V and 1 from J; bases not matched to a gene: 8.

This clonotype was observed many times. The chain uses TRBV15 and TRBJ2-1, with 11 bases aligning to TRBD2. The V segment lost 2 bases and the J segment 8 bases; nucleotides outside the gene matches: 8. The CDR3 totals 16 residues. Germline CDR1 reads LNHNV; CDR2 reads YYDKDF (reference sequence). The DNA for the CDR3 is TGTGCCACCAGCAGATCGACTAGCGGGGTTGCGGATGAGCAGTTCTTC. Residues: CATSRSTSGVADEQFF.

This clonotype was seen many times. CDR3 DNA sequence: TGTGCCAGCAACGTAGAGAAAGGGGGGAAGAACACTGAAGCTTTCTTT. It encodes CASNVEKGGKNTEAFF. The V call is TRBV11-1, the J call TRBJ1-1; a possible D gene is TRBD1 (6 bases). V was trimmed by 7 bases and J by 1 base, leaving 19 bases between them. The CDR3 runs 16 residues. Germline V gene lookup returns CDR1 SGHAT and CDR2 FQDESV (reference sequence).

This clonotype was picked up many times. The chain is built from TRBV29-1 and TRBJ1-5; possibly TRBD1 for D (5 bases). The length of the CDR3 is 14 residues. Per the germline V gene, CDR1 is SQVTM and CDR2 is ANQGSEA. V lost 4 bases and J lost 1, with 11 bases in between. CDR3 residues: CSVGMGGSNQPQHF. The CDR3, as DNA: TGCAGCGTTGGAATGGGGGGAAGCAATCAGCCCCAGCATTTT.

The chain uses TRBV19 and TRBJ2-7; D may match TRBD1 or TRBD2 (7 bases each). Trimming removed 9 bases from V and 7 bases from J, with 16 bases in between. Per germline, CDR1 LNHDA and CDR2 SQIVND (reference sequence). The CDR3 contains 12 residues. CDR3 loop: CASRGGAWEQYF. The CDR3 bases are TGTGCCAGCAGGGGGGGTGCCTGGGAGCAGTACTTC.

This clonotype occurred many times. The rearrangement uses TRBV29-1 and TRBJ2-1; the D gene is possibly TRBD2 (7 bases). CDR3 length equals 15 residues. Trimming left V 1 base short and J 7 bases short, with 17 bases between. Germline CDR1 is SQVTM and CDR2 is ANQGSEA. The CDR3 DNA follows: TGCAGCGTTGAAGCACAGGGTGCGGGAGAGAATGAGCAGTTCTTC. It encodes CSVEAQGAGENEQFF.

The rearrangement links TRBV5-6 to TRBJ2-7; 12 bases match TRBD2. Per germline, CDR1 SGHDT and CDR2 YYEEEE. CDR3 length: 18 amino acids. V was clipped by 2 bases and J by 0 bases; unmatched bases: 9. CDR3 protein: CASSFAGLAGSSSYEQYF. CDR3 in DNA: TGTGCCAGCAGCTTTGCGGGACTAGCGGGTTCGAGCTCCTACGAGCAGTACTTC.

This clonotype has only a few counts. The chain joins TRBV7-2 to TRBJ2-6, with a possible D match to TRBD2 (6 bases). Trimming pared 4 bases from V and 1 base from J, leaving 11 bases between. This CDR3 is 16 amino acids long. Germline assignment: CDR1 SGHTA and CDR2 FQGNSA. As DNA, the CDR3 is TGTGCCAGCAGCTCGCAAGCGGGTTCTGGGGCCAACGTCCTGACTTTC. Protein: CASSSQAGSGANVLTF.

This clonotype was seen a few times. V usage is TRBV27 and J usage is TRBJ1-2; the D gene is possibly TRBD1 (5 bases). This CDR3 is 15 amino acids long. The V and J ends lost 0 bases and 3 bases respectively, with 11 bases between them. Germline V gene data show CDR1 as MNHEY and CDR2 as SMNVEV (reference sequence). This CDR3 is CASSLSPQGHYGYTF. DNA of the CDR3: TGTGCCAGCAGTTTATCGCCCCAGGGCCACTATGGCTACACCTTC.